The 30 T cell receptor beta chains given below trace back to one sample, sequenced in a study of Ad26.COV2.S vaccination and SARS-CoV-2 variants. The repertoire was sequenced with immunoSEQ multiplex PCR; TCRdb's copy has only in-frame clones and lacks some. The data contain 300,000 to 400,000 clones, about 91% of them singletons. The specimen was peripheral blood, collected after recovery from COVID-19. Receptors originate from a human donor who had recovered from COVID-19.

This CDR3 reads CASSRTSGGSYNEQFF. CDR3 DNA sequence: TGTGCCAGCAGCAGGACTAGCGGGGGCTCCTACAATGAGCAGTTCTTC. The chain combines TRBV6-4 with TRBJ2-1, with 13 bases lining up with TRBD2. The germline V gene encodes CDR1 MRHNA and CDR2 SNTAGT. J was trimmed by 0 bases and V by 6 bases; bases with no gene match: 2. The CDR3 runs to 16 residues.

The chain is built from TRBV4-1 and TRBJ1-5; unclear D gene. Germline V lookup: CDR1 MGHRA, CDR2 YSYEKL. Trimming removed 0 bases from V and 3 bases from J, with 3 bases in between. The CDR3 extends over 13 amino acids. This CDR3 reads CASSQETNQPQHF. CDR3 nucleotides: TGCGCCAGCAGCCAAGAAACCAATCAGCCCCAGCATTTT.

The V gene is TRBV3-1 (or the pseudogene TRBV3-2), the J gene TRBJ2-1; the D is unclear. The CDR3 totals 15 residues. Per germline, CDR1 LGHDT and CDR2 YNNKEL (reference sequence). V was cut by 1 base and J by 4 bases, with 11 bases left in between. The CDR3 sequence is CASSQGFSKYNEQFF. The CDR3 DNA reads TGTGCCAGCAGCCAAGGTTTCTCCAAATACAATGAGCAGTTCTTC.

The rearrangement links TRBV7-2 to TRBJ2-7; 7 bases fit TRBD2. CDR1 is SGHTA, CDR2 FQGNSA, per germline. V gave up 9 bases and J gave up 4 bases; unmatched junction bases: 12. CDR3 size: 14 residues. The CDR3 DNA is TGTGCCAGTGGGAGGGGTGGAAGGTCTTACGAGCAGTACTTC. This sequence encodes CASGRGGRSYEQYF.

J is TRBJ1-1 and V is TRBV6-5; D not certain. Trimming shortened V by 6 bases and J by 0 bases, and 8 bases separated the two germline ends. This CDR3 contains 13 residues. CDR1 and CDR2 from the germline V gene are MNHEY and SVGAGI. CDR3 nucleotides: TGTGCCAGCAGCCGAGACTTGAACACTGAAGCTTTCTTT. It yields the protein CASSRDLNTEAFF.

V is TRBV7-9 and J is TRBJ1-2; possibly TRBD1 for D (5 bases). The CDR3 consists of 14 residues. Germline CDR1 reads SEHNR; CDR2 reads FQNEAQ (reference sequence). V lost 4 bases to trimming and J lost 2 bases, with 11 bases between them. CDR3 DNA sequence: TGTGCCAGCAGCTCCACCAGGGAGAACTATGGCTACACCTTC. It yields the protein CASSSTRENYGYTF.

For this clone: Given a far larger clone just one base away, this is likely a sequencing read error. This sequence joins TRBV7-9 and TRBJ1-5; D is unresolved. CDR1 and CDR2 (germline): SEHNR, FQNEAQ (reference sequence). The CDR3 extends over 12 amino acids. V lost 4 bases to trimming and J lost 0 bases, with 1 base between them. The CDR3 coding sequence is TGTGCCAGCAGCTATAGCAATCAGCCCCAGCATTTT. It specifies CASSYSNQPQHF.

The chain combines TRBV7-8 with TRBJ1-2, with TRBD1 identical over 7 bases. Trimming removed 7 bases from V and 3 bases from J; junction bases left unmatched: 14. Germline CDR1 SGHVS, CDR2 FQNEAQ. This CDR3 spans 16 amino acids. The CDR3 nucleotides are TGTGCCAGCACCCCCCGGATCGCAGGGGGACACTATGGCTACACCTTC. Translating it yields CASTPRIAGGHYGYTF. Combining the CDR3 with reference TRBV7-8 and TRBJ1-2 gives the whole variable domain GAGVSQSPRYKVAKRGQDVALRCDPISGHVSLFWYQQALGQGPEFLTYFQNEAQLDKSGLPSDRFFAERPEGSVSTLKIQRTQQEDSAVYLCASTPRIAGGHYGYTFGSGTRLTVV.

The chain recombines TRBV5-1 with TRBJ1-2; D is unresolved. The CDR3 runs 12 residues. The germline V gene has CDR1 SGHRS and CDR2 YFSETQ. Trimming removed 4 bases at V and 6 bases at J, with 10 bases between. This CDR3 reads CASSPGQDGYTF. The CDR3 DNA follows: TGCGCCAGCAGCCCGGGCCAGGATGGCTACACCTTC.

The chain carries TRBV7-2 and TRBJ2-2; D not certain. Per the germline V gene, CDR1 is SGHTA and CDR2 is FQGNSA. The V gene lost 5 bases and the J gene lost 4 bases, with 14 bases spanning the gap. The length of the CDR3 is 15 residues. In DNA, the CDR3 is TGTGCCAGCAGCCCAAAGGTGGCTAGCACCGGGGAGCTGTTTTTT. This codes for CASSPKVASTGELFF.

The chain couples TRBV5-1 to TRBJ1-1, with 7 bases aligning to TRBD1. The CDR3 sequence is 14 residues long. Germline trimming cut 1 base from V and 1 base from J; bases unmatched to any gene: 1. Germline CDR1 and CDR2: SGHRS and YFSETQ. CDR3 nucleotides: TGCGCCAGCAGCTTGTCAGGGGGGAACACTGAAGCTTTCTTT. Its translation: CASSLSGGNTEAFF.

J is TRBJ1-4 and V is TRBV7-9, with D perhaps TRBD1 (5 bases). The CDR3 consists of 14 residues. Germline assignment: CDR1 SEHNR and CDR2 FQNEAQ (reference sequence). V lost 6 bases and J lost 0, with 8 bases in between. The CDR3 loop reads CASSHRTTNEKLFF. The CDR3 region has the DNA TGTGCCAGCAGTCACAGGACAACTAATGAAAAACTGTTTTTT. The whole variable domain, remainder taken from reference TRBV7-9 and TRBJ1-4, is DTGVSQNPRHKITKRGQNVTFRCDPISEHNRLYWYRQTLGQGPEFLTYFQNEAQLEKSRLLSDRFSAERPKGSFSTLEIQRTEQGDSAMYLCASSHRTTNEKLFFGSGTQLSVL.

V gene TRBV10-1 combines with J gene TRBJ1-1; no clear D gene. The V gene lost 2 bases and the J gene lost 7 bases, with 11 bases spanning the gap. CDR1 and CDR2 (germline): WNHNN, SYGVQD (reference sequence). The CDR3 runs 13 residues. CDR3 sequence: CASSEGPYSEAFF. In DNA, the CDR3 is TGCGCCAGCAGTGAGGGGCCCTACAGTGAAGCTTTCTTT.

This chain connects TRBV6-6 to TRBJ2-2; D assignment may be TRBD1 or TRBD2 (5 bases each). CDR3 length: 16 amino acids. V lost 2 bases, J lost 0 bases, and 10 bases lay in between. The germline gives CDR1 MNHNY, CDR2 SVGAGI (reference sequence). The CDR3 spells CASSYAGTANTGELFF. The CDR3, as DNA: TGTGCCAGCAGTTACGCTGGGACCGCGAACACCGGGGAGCTGTTTTTT.

A single count supports this clone. CDR3 DNA: TGTGCCAGTAGTTGGACAACCGGGAGCACTGAAGCTTTCTTT. As protein: CASSWTTGSTEAFF. This chain uses TRBV19 with TRBJ1-1; possibly TRBD1 for D (5 bases). The CDR3 runs to 14 residues. V lost 5 bases and J lost 4, with 14 bases in between. Per germline, CDR1 LNHDA and CDR2 SQIVND (reference sequence).

This chain uses TRBV5-8 with TRBJ1-1; 8 bases agree with TRBD1. This CDR3 contains 13 residues. CDR1 and CDR2 from the germline V gene are SGHTS and YDEGEE. Losses at the gene ends were 4 bases for V and 5 bases for J; bases not matched to a gene: 4. Here the CDR3 DNA reads TGTGCCAGCAGCCCCAGGGGGCTTACTGAAGCTTTCTTT. Its protein product is CASSPRGLTEAFF.

J is TRBJ1-5 and V is TRBV6-2 or TRBV6-3; the D is unclear. CDR3 length equals 13 residues. V was clipped by 1 base and J by 4 bases, with 5 bases between them. The germline V gene encodes CDR1 MNHEY and CDR2 SVGEGT. CDR3 bases: TGTGCCAGCAGTTACTTAGGGAATCAGCCCCAGCATTTT. Encoded protein: CASSYLGNQPQHF.

This chain connects TRBV7-8 to TRBJ1-1; D might be TRBD1 (5 bases). The V gene's germline CDR1 is SGHVS and CDR2 FQNEAQ. The CDR3 spans 17 residues. Trimming took 5 bases from V and 1 from J, leaving 20 bases between them. The CDR3 is CASSPRRDLRRNTEAFF. The CDR3 nucleotides read TGTGCCAGCAGCCCCCGGAGGGACCTCAGAAGGAACACTGAAGCTTTCTTT.

This rearrangement joins TRBV5-1 to TRBJ2-3, with 8 bases identical to TRBD2. The V gene end was trimmed by 3 bases and the J gene end by 2 bases; junction bases not matched to a gene: 14. This CDR3 is built from 18 residues. CDR1 and CDR2 (germline): SGHRS, YFSETQ. The CDR3 is CASSSAGGRPLSTDTQYF. For the CDR3, the DNA is TGCGCCAGCAGCTCCGCGGGGGGCCGCCCTCTTTCCACAGATACGCAGTATTTT.

The chain employs TRBV29-1 and TRBJ1-1, with D tentatively TRBD1 (5 bases). V shed 0 bases and J shed 7 bases, with 18 bases lying between them. This CDR3 is 15 amino acids long. Germline CDR1 reads SQVTM; CDR2 reads ANQGSEA. The CDR3 DNA reads TGCAGCGTTGAAGATGTTCGGGGGGGTTCGTATGAAGCTTTCTTT. Its translation: CSVEDVRGGSYEAFF.

The chain uses TRBV14 and TRBJ1-4; D not certain. Germline V gene sequence: CDR1 SGHDN, CDR2 FVKESK. The CDR3 has 14 residues. V lost 3 bases and J lost 0, with 5 bases in between. The CDR3 reads CASSHVSTNEKLFF. For the CDR3, the DNA is TGTGCCAGCAGCCATGTATCAACTAATGAAAAACTGTTTTTT.

The chain carries TRBV5-1 and TRBJ2-7; no firm D call. The germline gives CDR1 SGHRS, CDR2 YFSETQ. Trimming removed 0 bases from V and 7 bases from J, with 14 bases in between. The CDR3 is made up of 14 amino acids. The CDR3 region is CASSLAMLSTEQYF. The DNA for the CDR3 is TGCGCCAGCAGCTTGGCGATGTTAAGCACGGAGCAGTACTTC.

The gene calls are TRBV18 and TRBJ2-7, with D perhaps TRBD2 (5 bases). The germline V gene has CDR1 KGHSH and CDR2 LQKENI. Trimming took 0 bases from V and 2 from J, leaving 14 bases between them. The CDR3 runs 16 residues. The CDR3 DNA follows: TGTGCCAGCTCACCACCGGCAGCGGCCGTTACCTACGAGCAGTACTTC. As protein: CASSPPAAAVTYEQYF.

The J gene is TRBJ2-5, the V gene TRBV5-1, with D perhaps matching TRBD1 (6 bases). The CDR3 consists of 15 residues. Germline V gene sequence: CDR1 SGHRS, CDR2 YFSETQ. V was pared by 4 bases and J by 2 bases, with 15 bases between. CDR3 in DNA: TGCGCCAGCAGCCCCGCCGGGACAAGACAAGAGACCCAGTACTTC. Its protein product is CASSPAGTRQETQYF.

This chain uses TRBV14 with TRBJ1-1; D gene ambiguous. V was clipped by 3 bases and J by 5 bases, with 16 bases between them. This CDR3 contains 15 residues. Germline CDR1 is SGHDN and CDR2 is FVKESK. The CDR3 loop is CASSQVVGRRTEAFF. In DNA, the CDR3 is TGTGCCAGCAGCCAGGTAGTTGGGAGGAGGACTGAAGCTTTCTTT.

This sequence joins TRBV4-1 and TRBJ2-2; D is perhaps TRBD1 (7 bases). Germline V lookup: CDR1 MGHRA, CDR2 YSYEKL. V was trimmed by 0 bases and J by 7 bases, leaving 18 bases between them. This CDR3 contains 17 residues. CDR3 protein: CASSQEFWQGGSGELFF. DNA for the CDR3: TGCGCCAGCAGCCAAGAGTTTTGGCAGGGGGGTAGCGGGGAGCTGTTTTTT.

V is TRBV27 and J is TRBJ2-5; 7 bases agree with TRBD1. The germline CDR1 and CDR2 sequences are MNHEY and SMNVEV (reference sequence). After removal of 0 bases from V and 2 bases from J, the junction contained 3 bases not matched to a gene. CDR3 size: 15 residues. The CDR3 loop reads CASSLSGDRQETQYF. CDR3 DNA sequence: TGTGCCAGCAGTTTATCTGGGGACAGACAAGAGACCCAGTACTTC.

A single count supports this clone. This sequence joins TRBV9 and TRBJ2-5, with TRBD1 identical over 7 bases. The V gene end was trimmed by 2 bases and the J gene end by 2 bases; junction bases not matched to a gene: 6. CDR3 length: 15 residues. Per germline, CDR1 SGDLS and CDR2 YYNGEE. The CDR3, as DNA: TGTGCCAGCAGCGTTACAGGGGAAGGGCAAGAGACCCAGTACTTC. It specifies CASSVTGEGQETQYF.

This chain connects TRBV11-1 to TRBJ2-1; D could derive from TRBD1 or TRBD2 (6 bases each). Trimming stripped 3 bases from V and 7 bases from J, with 19 bases between. The CDR3 is made up of 16 amino acids. Germline V lookup: CDR1 SGHAT, CDR2 FQDESV (reference sequence). Here the CDR3 reads CASSLGTGASPNEQFF. Here the CDR3 DNA reads TGTGCCAGCAGCTTGGGGACGGGGGCCTCCCCTAATGAGCAGTTCTTC.

This clone was seen just once. The rearrangement uses TRBV19 and TRBJ1-5; a weak D match, TRBD1 (5 bases). Per the germline V gene, CDR1 is LNHDA and CDR2 is SQIVND (reference sequence). V gave up 7 bases and J gave up 6 bases, with 19 bases separating them. This CDR3 region has 15 residues. The chain's CDR3 is CASTGGGIISQPQHF. The DNA of the CDR3 is TGTGCCAGTACCGGCGGGGGGATCATAAGTCAGCCCCAGCATTTT.